Listed below are T cell receptor beta chains from one sample, sequenced in a study of a mutant IDH1 vaccine in newly diagnosed glioma. These receptors lack a known antigen. The method was immunoSEQ multiplex PCR; TCRdb's version includes in-frame clones alone and lacks a portion of them. The data show fewer than 45,000 clones, with about four fifths seen just once and around 6.5% held by the top ten. The source was PBMCs, collected from a glioma patient whose treatment included an IDH1 peptide vaccine. These receptors were obtained from a woman in her thirties or forties with glioma. Some clones in this sample may be carry-over from other donors' samples. CDR3s include the opening cysteine and the closing phenylalanine or tryptophan. D genes are given only for firm matches. For some rows the clone size is stated as once, few or many, or as a class when expanded; others skip it.

clone size	J gene	V gene	D gene	CDR3 DNA	CDR3 protein
NA	TRBJ1-4	TRBV6-6	NA	TGTGCCACCCGTCCCTTGATTAATGAAAAACTGTTTTTT	CATRPLINEKLFF
NA	TRBJ1-5	TRBV10-2	NA	TGCGCCAGCAGGACAGGTTACAATCAGCCCCAGCATTTT	CASRTGYNQPQHF
NA	TRBJ1-5	TRBV5-8	NA	TGTGCCAGCAGAGGTCAGCCCCAGCATTTT	CASRGQPQHF
NA	TRBJ2-1	TRBV7-3	TRBD2	TGTGCCAGCAACGAACCGGGACTAGGAGGAAATGAGCAGTTCTTC	CASNEPGLGGNEQFF
NA	TRBJ1-3	TRBV7-6	NA	TGTGCCAGCAGCTTAGGGGACCCTTCATCAAACACCATATATTTT	CASSLGDPSSNTIYF
NA	TRBJ2-3	TRBV2	NA	TGTGCCATGCAGACAGGAAGCACAGATACGCAGTATTTT	CAMQTGSTDTQYF
NA	TRBJ2-7	TRBV9	NA	TGTGCCAGCAGCGCGACAGGTACGCCCTACGAGCAGTACTTC	CASSATGTPYEQYF
NA	TRBJ1-3	TRBV9	NA	TGTGCCAGCAGCGTAAGCCCTCCCAACTCTGGAAACACCATATATTTT	CASSVSPPNSGNTIYF
NA	TRBJ1-4	TRBV4-3	TRBD1	TGCGCCAGCAGCCAAACCTACAGGGGTGAAAAACTGTTTTTT	CASSQTYRGEKLFF
NA	TRBJ2-6	TRBV2	NA	TGTGCCAGCAGTGAGGTCAGAGCATCTGGGGCCAACGTCCTGACTTTC	CASSEVRASGANVLTF
NA	TRBJ1-1	TRBV4-1	NA	TGCGCCAGCAGCCCCAGGGATAGGAACACTGAAGCTTTCTTT	CASSPRDRNTEAFF
NA	TRBJ1-1	TRBV27	NA	TGTGCCAGCAGTTTATCGATGGAAATGAATCTAGCTTTCTTT	CASSLSMEMNLAFF
few	TRBJ1-1	TRBV19	NA	TGTGCCAGTAGATCGGCCACCTCGAACACTGAAGCTTTCTTT	CASRSATSNTEAFF
once	TRBJ2-5	TRBV19	TRBD1	TGTGCCAGTAATCGGCAGGGGGAGGAGACCCAGTACTTC	CASNRQGEETQYF
NA	TRBJ2-1	TRBV4-1	NA	TGCGCCAGCAGCCAAGGTAACAGGGTCAATGAGCAGTTCTTC	CASSQGNRVNEQFF
NA	TRBJ1-3	TRBV27	NA	TGTGCCAGCAGGACAGTCCCTGGAAACACCATATATTTT	CASRTVPGNTIYF
NA	TRBJ1-1	TRBV5-6	NA	TGTGCCAGCAGCCCCATTCGCGGCCTGACTGAAGCTTTCTTT	CASSPIRGLTEAFF
NA	TRBJ2-1	TRBV19	TRBD2	TGTGCCAGTAGTTCGACTAGCGGGAGGACGTCCGAGCAGTTCTTC	CASSSTSGRTSEQFF
NA	TRBJ2-7	TRBV27	NA	TGTGCCAGCACCCCTGCGGGCGGAAACTACGAGCAGTACTTC	CASTPAGGNYEQYF
NA	TRBJ1-1	TRBV6-5	NA	TGTGCCAGCAGCGTGACCTCAGGGAGGGCTTTCTTT	CASSVTSGRAFF
NA	TRBJ1-5	TRBV7-6	TRBD1	TGTGCCAGCAGCATAGGGGGCGGGAATCAGCCCCAGCATTTT	CASSIGGGNQPQHF
NA	TRBJ2-7	TRBV7-2	NA	TGTGCCAGCAGCTTAGGGCCGGGAACCTACGAGCAGTACTTC	CASSLGPGTYEQYF
medium-sized	TRBJ2-7	TRBV2	NA	TGTGCCAGCAGGAGTGGGAGAAAATACGAGCAGTACTTC	CASRSGRKYEQYF
NA	TRBJ2-7	TRBV5-5	TRBD1	TGTGCCAGCGGAAAGACAGGGAGCGGCTCCTACGAGCAGTACTTC	CASGKTGSGSYEQYF
NA	TRBJ2-3	TRBV6-5	TRBD1	TGTGCCAGCAGGAGGGGGCCAGATACGCAGTATTTT	CASRRGPDTQYF
NA	TRBJ2-3	TRBV19	TRBD1	TGTGCCAGCACCCGGACAGGCCGCACAGATACGCAGTATTTT	CASTRTGRTDTQYF
NA	TRBJ1-2	TRBV6-1	NA	TGTGCCAGCAGTGATTTCGGGGATGGCTACACCTTC	CASSDFGDGYTF
few	TRBJ2-2	TRBV19	NA	TGTGCCAGTAGGGGTATAACACTTCACACCGGGGAGCTGTTTTTT	CASRGITLHTGELFF
NA	TRBJ2-3	TRBV7-2	NA	TGTGCCAGCACCGCCCGGAGCACAGATACGCAGTATTTT	CASTARSTDTQYF
NA	TRBJ2-1	TRBV9	TRBD2	TGTGCCAGCAGCGTCCTAGCGGGGGGATTAAACAATGAGCAGTTCTTC	CASSVLAGGLNNEQFF
NA	TRBJ1-5	TRBV5-4	NA	TGTGCCAGCAGCTCTGGCGGGGGGGCCCAGCCCCAGCATTTT	CASSSGGGAQPQHF
medium-sized	TRBJ2-6	TRBV9	TRBD2	TGTGCCAGCAACCTTCCTAGCGGAGGGACCTCTGGGGCCAACGTCCTGACTTTC	CASNLPSGGTSGANVLTF
NA	TRBJ1-1	TRBV15	NA	TGTGCCACCAGCAGAGATGGCTTAAAGGCTTACACTGAAGCTTTCTTT	CATSRDGLKAYTEAFF
NA	TRBJ2-3	TRBV7-2	NA	TGTGCCAGCAGTCCTGAGGGGGGGCACGCAGATACGCAGTATTTT	CASSPEGGHADTQYF
NA	TRBJ1-2	TRBV11-2	NA	TGTGCCAGCAGCTTAGACAGGACCTATGGCTACACCTTC	CASSLDRTYGYTF
NA	TRBJ2-4	TRBV25-1	NA	TGTGCCAGCAGTGAATCCTCAGAGATAGCCAAAAACATTCAGTACTTC	CASSESSEIAKNIQYF
NA	TRBJ1-1	TRBV5-4	TRBD1	TGTGCCAGCAGCTTGACAGGGGGCACTGAAGCTTTCTTT	CASSLTGGTEAFF
NA	TRBJ2-3	TRBV7-3	TRBD2	TGTGCCAGCAGCTTAGAGGGACTAGCGGGCGAGGCAGATACGCAGTATTTT	CASSLEGLAGEADTQYF
NA	TRBJ2-5	TRBV2	NA	TGTGCCAGCAGGAGTAAGGCCGGCTCCCAAGAGACCCAGTACTTC	CASRSKAGSQETQYF